This T cell receptor (beta chain) stems from a study of blood T cell repertoires in COVID-19. This CDR3 has 14 residues. V shed 4 bases and J 4 bases; nucleotides not matched to a gene: 6. The germline gives CDR1 LNHDA, CDR2 SQIVND (reference sequence). Study processing details: Amplification from reference gene primers served as the basis for estimated nucleated cell counts. Method: immunoSEQ multiplex PCR; TCRdb's copy keeps in-frame clones and lacks some. The D gene and trimming were derived from the DNA, and the V and J assignments and clone size from that table. The repertoire holds just under 65,000 clones, with roughly 82% as singletons.

The chain couples TRBV19 to TRBJ1-1, with 7 nucleotides matching TRBD1. The sequencing sample was made of peripheral blood. The source is a human donor in a cohort sampled during active COVID-19. The CDR3 loop reads CASSTWDRTTEAFF. The CDR3 DNA sequence: TGTGCCAGTAGTACCTGGGACAGAACCACTGAAGCTTTCTTT.